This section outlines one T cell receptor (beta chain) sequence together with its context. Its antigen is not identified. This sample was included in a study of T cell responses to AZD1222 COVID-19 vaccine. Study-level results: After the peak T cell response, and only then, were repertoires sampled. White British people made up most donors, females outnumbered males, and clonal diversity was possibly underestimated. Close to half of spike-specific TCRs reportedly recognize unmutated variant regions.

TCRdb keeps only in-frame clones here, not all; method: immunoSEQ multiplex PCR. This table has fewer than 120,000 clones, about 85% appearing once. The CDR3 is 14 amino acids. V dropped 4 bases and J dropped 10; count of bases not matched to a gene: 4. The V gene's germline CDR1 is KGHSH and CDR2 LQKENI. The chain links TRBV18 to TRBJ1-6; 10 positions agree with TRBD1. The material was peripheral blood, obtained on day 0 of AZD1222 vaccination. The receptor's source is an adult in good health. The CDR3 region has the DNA TGTGCCAGCTCACGGGACAGGGGAAACTCACCCCTCCACTTT. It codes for CASSRDRGNSPLHF.